Following are 28 T cell receptor beta chains from one sample sequenced in a study of T cell responses to AZD1222 COVID-19 vaccine. TCRdb keeps only in-frame clones here, not all; method: immunoSEQ multiplex PCR. The sample consists of more than 150,000 clones, approximately 90% of them appearing once. Material: peripheral blood, obtained on day 0 of AZD1222 vaccination. The receptor source for this set is an adult in good health.

The rearrangement uses TRBV5-4 and TRBJ2-7, with 7 positions matching TRBD1. CDR3 length equals 14 residues. V lost 5 bases to trimming and J lost 1 base; unmatched junction nucleotides: 6. Germline loops: CDR1 SGHNT, CDR2 YYREEE (reference sequence). The CDR3 sequence is CASRRQGQSYEQYF. The CDR3 DNA reads TGTGCCAGCAGGAGACAGGGTCAGTCCTACGAGCAGTACTTC.

The chain combines TRBV30 with TRBJ2-7, with 9 bases aligning to TRBD2. The V segment lost 0 bases and the J segment 2 bases; nucleotides outside the gene matches: 14. This CDR3 is built from 18 residues. Germline loops: CDR1 GTSNPN, CDR2 SVGIG (reference sequence). CDR3 nucleotides: TGTGCCTGGAGTGTACTCTTTCGCGGGAGGGTCCGGGCCTACGAGCAGTACTTC. Protein: CAWSVLFRGRVRAYEQYF.

At least ten counts were recorded for this clone. The chain couples TRBV19 to TRBJ1-2; D is unresolved. CDR3 length: 14 amino acids. Germline-derived CDR1 and CDR2 are LNHDA and SQIVND (reference sequence). V was shortened by 0 bases and J by 3 bases, with 8 bases between the two germline ends. This CDR3 reads CASSIDRGYYGYTF. The CDR3 DNA reads TGTGCCAGTAGTATAGATCGGGGTTACTATGGCTACACCTTC.

The chain joins TRBV27 to TRBJ1-5; the D is unclear. The length of the CDR3 is 13 residues. The germline V and J ends were trimmed by 5 bases and 5 bases, with 10 bases remaining between them. Germline-derived CDR1 and CDR2 are MNHEY and SMNVEV (reference sequence). CDR3 DNA sequence: TGTGCCAGCAGTCTTGCCGGGTATCAGCCCCAGCATTTT. Protein sequence: CASSLAGYQPQHF.

This chain joins TRBV30 and TRBJ2-7, with D hard to call. V was pared by 5 bases and J by 5 bases, with 19 bases between. The germline CDR1 and CDR2 sequences are GTSNPN and SVGIG (reference sequence). The CDR3 loop spans 14 amino acids. As DNA, the CDR3 is TGTGCCTGGGGAAACAGTGCCTGGCCCCACGAGCAGTACTTC. It is translated as CAWGNSAWPHEQYF.

J is TRBJ1-2 and V is TRBV6-5, with D possibly matching TRBD1 (5 bases). V lost 0 bases, J lost 2 bases, and 13 bases lay in between. This CDR3 has 16 residues. Germline V lookup: CDR1 MNHEY, CDR2 SVGAGI. DNA of the CDR3: TGTGCCAGCAGTTACTCAGGGGTTTCGTCCAACTATGGCTACACCTTC. It codes for CASSYSGVSSNYGYTF.

The V call is TRBV9, the J call TRBJ2-2; 13 bases are shared with TRBD2. V shed 0 bases and J 7 bases; nucleotides not matched to a gene: 3. Germline values: CDR1 SGDLS, CDR2 YYNGEE. The CDR3 has 16 residues. CDR3 DNA sequence: TGTGCCAGCAGCGTAGTTGGACTAGCGGGGGTCGGGGAGCTGTTTTTT. Its protein is CASSVVGLAGVGELFF.

The chain employs TRBV29-1 and TRBJ2-7; possibly TRBD1 for D (5 bases). The CDR3 consists of 13 residues. Trimming shortened V by 2 bases and J by 5 bases, and 13 bases separated the two germline ends. Germline V gene lookup returns CDR1 SQVTM and CDR2 ANQGSEA. The CDR3 nucleotides are TGCAGCGTTGAACAAGGGGTTCGGAACGAGCAGTACTTC. This gives the protein CSVEQGVRNEQYF.

The genes are TRBV18 and TRBJ2-7, with 10 bases lining up with TRBD1. The CDR3 has 17 residues. After removal of 3 bases from V and 4 bases from J, the junction contained 12 bases not matched to a gene. Germline V gives CDR1 KGHSH, CDR2 LQKENI. Here the CDR3 DNA reads TGTGCCAGCTCACCTTCGGCTCCGGGACAGGGGTCTTACGAGCAGTACTTC. Translation: CASSPSAPGQGSYEQYF.

This rearrangement joins TRBV7-6 to TRBJ2-1; D tentatively fits TRBD1 or TRBD2 (5 bases each). Germline V gene data show CDR1 as SGHVS and CDR2 as FNYEAQ. Trimming left V 5 bases short and J 4 bases short, with 18 bases between. The CDR3 consists of 16 residues. The DNA of the CDR3 is TGTGCCAGCAGCATCTCGGACGGGGCACCTTACAATGAGCAGTTCTTC. It encodes CASSISDGAPYNEQFF.

This chain joins TRBV18 and TRBJ2-1; D remains unclear. The CDR3 spans 15 residues. CDR1 and CDR2 from the germline V gene are KGHSH and LQKENI. The V end was cut by 2 bases, the J end by 7 bases, with 15 bases between. The CDR3 protein is CASSPSTIRLNEQFF. DNA for the CDR3: TGTGCCAGCTCACCATCGACAATTAGGTTAAATGAGCAGTTCTTC.

The rearrangement links TRBV19 to TRBJ1-2, with 9 bases lining up with TRBD1. The CDR3 is made up of 15 amino acids. The germline CDR1 and CDR2 sequences are LNHDA and SQIVND (reference sequence). V was pared by 4 bases and J by 1 base, with 4 bases of the junction left unmatched. The CDR3 sequence: CASSTPTGGNYGYTF. CDR3 sequence (DNA): TGTGCCAGTAGTACTCCGACAGGGGGTAACTATGGCTACACCTTC.

The genes are TRBV7-2 and TRBJ2-5; no firm D call. The germline gives CDR1 SGHTA, CDR2 FQGNSA. This CDR3 has 12 residues. The V gene lost 8 bases and the J gene lost 0 bases, with 7 bases spanning the gap. The CDR3 region has the DNA TGTGCCAGCGGGATGTACCAAGAGACCCAGTACTTC. This encodes CASGMYQETQYF.

V usage is TRBV28 and J usage is TRBJ1-3; no clear D gene. V was clipped by 3 bases and J by 5 bases, with 14 bases between them. In germline, CDR1 is MDHEN, CDR2 SYDVKM. The CDR3 totals 15 residues. CDR3 region: CASSFSTGFRNTIYF. The CDR3 DNA is TGTGCCAGCAGTTTCTCGACCGGGTTTCGAAACACCATATATTTT.

The chain is built from TRBV18 and TRBJ1-6; D is perhaps TRBD1 (5 bases). Trimming cost V 2 bases and J 7 bases, with 12 bases left between them. The CDR3 spans 15 residues. Germline-derived CDR1 and CDR2 are KGHSH and LQKENI. The CDR3 coding sequence is TGTGCCAGCTCACCAGCGGAGACAGCCAATTCACCCCTCCACTTT. It encodes CASSPAETANSPLHF.

V is TRBV4-1 and J is TRBJ2-4; 10 nucleotides align to TRBD2. The CDR3 runs 21 residues. CDR1 is MGHRA and CDR2 is YSYEKL in the germline V gene. V was clipped by 0 bases and J by 0 bases; unmatched bases: 14. DNA for the CDR3: TGCGCCAGCAGCCAAGATAGGACCGGGACTAGCGAGTCTCTAGCCAAAAACATTCAGTACTTC. This gives the protein CASSQDRTGTSESLAKNIQYF.

This chain connects TRBV27 to TRBJ2-7, with 9 bases identical to TRBD1. Germline V gene lookup returns CDR1 MNHEY and CDR2 SMNVEV (reference sequence). The CDR3 contains 14 residues. Unmatched junction bases numbered 5, after V lost 7 bases and J lost 1 base. CDR3 amino acids: CASKPGQGSYEQYF. For the CDR3, the DNA is TGTGCCAGCAAACCGGGACAGGGATCCTACGAGCAGTACTTC.

The rearrangement links TRBV21-1 to TRBJ1-2. TRBV21-1 is designated a pseudogene. The CDR3 loop spans 19 amino acids. The CDR3: CAKHPSRYETGKRNYGYTF. For the CDR3, the DNA is TGTGCCAAACACCCCTCCAGATATGAGACCGGGAAAAGGAACTATGGCTACACCTTC.

This chain joins TRBV2 and TRBJ1-5; a possible D gene is TRBD1 (5 bases). CDR3 size: 16 residues. Germline values: CDR1 SNHLY, CDR2 FYNNEI. Between the trimmed V and J ends, which lost 3 bases and 2 bases, there was a span of 14 bases. In DNA, the CDR3 is TGTGCCAGCAGTGATTTGCAAGGGGTCGGCAATCAGCCCCAGCATTTT. This codes for CASSDLQGVGNQPQHF.

This chain connects TRBV18 to TRBJ1-3; D is unclear. Germline loops: CDR1 KGHSH, CDR2 LQKENI. The CDR3 consists of 17 residues. V lost 2 bases, J lost 2 bases, and 16 bases lay in between. The CDR3 bases are TGTGCCAGCTCACCAACCCTCCTCCAGGCGACTGGAAACACCATATATTTT. Residues: CASSPTLLQATGNTIYF. The complete variable domain, with remaining parts taken from reference TRBV18 and TRBJ1-3, reads NAGVMQNPRHLVRRRGQEARLRCSPMKGHSHVYWYRQLPEEGLKFMVYLQKENIIDESGMPKERFSAEFPKEGPSILRIQQVVRGDSAAYFCASSPTLLQATGNTIYFGEGSWLTVV.

The chain employs TRBV18 and TRBJ1-5, with D hard to call. Trimming removed 1 base from V and 0 bases from J, with 7 bases in between. This CDR3 has 15 amino acids. Germline V gives CDR1 KGHSH, CDR2 LQKENI. In DNA, the CDR3 is TGTGCCAGCTCACCACAGGTAAATAGCAATCAGCCCCAGCATTTT. Protein: CASSPQVNSNQPQHF. Using reference TRBV18 and TRBJ1-5 for the parts outside the CDR3, the full variable domain is NAGVMQNPRHLVRRRGQEARLRCSPMKGHSHVYWYRQLPEEGLKFMVYLQKENIIDESGMPKERFSAEFPKEGPSILRIQQVVRGDSAAYFCASSPQVNSNQPQHFGDGTRLSIL.

The CDR3 spells CASSFGQGDSQFF. CDR3 nucleotides: TGTGCCAGCAGCTTTGGACAGGGGGATTCTCAGTTCTTC. The chain combines TRBV7-2 with TRBJ2-1; 10 nucleotides match TRBD1. Germline V gene lookup returns CDR1 SGHTA and CDR2 FQGNSA. V gave up 3 bases and J gave up 13 bases; unmatched junction bases: 6. The CDR3 consists of 13 residues.

The CDR3 DNA sequence: TGTGCCAGCAGTTACTCGGAGACAGGGAACGCTTTCTTT. The encoded protein is CASSYSETGNAFF. The V and J genes are TRBV6-2 or TRBV6-3 and TRBJ1-1; 7 bases align to TRBD1. This CDR3 has 13 amino acids. Germline V gene lookup returns CDR1 MNHEY and CDR2 SVGEGT. V gave up 0 bases and J gave up 11 bases; unmatched junction bases: 6.

The chain links TRBV5-1 to TRBJ1-4, with TRBD1 matching 10 bases. The CDR3 is made up of 19 amino acids. Trimming at V came to 0 bases and at J to 8 bases, leaving 16 bases not matched to a gene. CDR1 and CDR2 from the germline V gene are SGHRS and YFSETQ. Here the CDR3 DNA reads TGCGCCAGCAGCTTGGCTGCTTTGGGACAGGGGACCTTTAGGGAAAAACTGTTTTTT. It codes for CASSLAALGQGTFREKLFF.

This clone was observed a single time. The V gene is TRBV18, the J gene TRBJ1-1; D unresolved. The germline V gene has CDR1 KGHSH and CDR2 LQKENI. The CDR3 has 13 amino acids. Trimming pared 4 bases from V and 7 bases from J, leaving 13 bases between. CDR3 amino acids: CASSQSQSGEAFF. The CDR3 nucleotides read TGTGCCAGCTCACAATCACAGTCGGGTGAAGCTTTCTTT. The whole variable domain, remainder taken from reference TRBV18 and TRBJ1-1, is NAGVMQNPRHLVRRRGQEARLRCSPMKGHSHVYWYRQLPEEGLKFMVYLQKENIIDESGMPKERFSAEFPKEGPSILRIQQVVRGDSAAYFCASSQSQSGEAFFGQGTRLTVV.

The rearrangement links TRBV28 to TRBJ1-5; a weak D match, TRBD1 (6 bases). Germline loops: CDR1 MDHEN, CDR2 SYDVKM. This CDR3 comprises 15 residues. The V end lost 0 bases, the J end lost 6 bases, and 12 bases lay between the germline ends. The CDR3: CASSLWGQGSQPQHF. The DNA of the CDR3 is TGTGCCAGCAGTTTATGGGGACAAGGATCTCAGCCCCAGCATTTT. Drawing the rest from reference TRBV28 and TRBJ1-5, the complete variable domain is DVKVTQSSRYLVKRTGEKVFLECVQDMDHENMFWYRQDPGLGLRLIYFSYDVKMKEKGDIPEGYSVSREKKERFSLILESASTNQTSMYLCASSLWGQGSQPQHFGDGTRLSIL.

The CDR3 DNA follows: TGTGCCAGCAACCTGGACAGTTCCTACGAGCAGTACTTC. This sequence encodes CASNLDSSYEQYF. This chain links TRBV5-4 with TRBJ2-7, with a possible D match to TRBD1 (6 bases). V was clipped by 6 bases and J by 1 base, with 11 bases between them. Germline CDR1 reads SGHNT; CDR2 reads YYREEE (reference sequence). The CDR3 totals 13 residues.

This chain joins TRBV5-1 and TRBJ2-1; 12 nucleotides match TRBD2. This CDR3 has 17 residues. Trimming removed 4 bases from V and 7 bases from J; junction bases left unmatched: 12. Germline V lookup: CDR1 SGHRS, CDR2 YFSETQ. In nucleotides, the CDR3 is TGCGCCAGCAGCGCCCGGACTAGCGGGATCCTGGGAAATGAGCAGTTCTTC. This translates into CASSARTSGILGNEQFF.